The clone carrying this TCR beta chain was detected only a few times. Clones were read by immunoSEQ multiplex PCR, and TCRdb kept only the in-frame ones, dropping some. The sample shows some 26,000 clones, 75% to 90% of them seen only once. This sample is part of a study of T cell changes during pregnancy in multiple sclerosis. V dropped 5 bases and J dropped 4; count of bases not matched to a gene: 6. The CDR3 length is 15 residues. Germline V gene sequence: CDR1 LNHDA, CDR2 SQIVND (reference sequence). The source of this sequence is a female donor in good health, enrolled as a control in a pregnancy study. Source: CD4+ T cells from peripheral blood mononuclear cells, taken in the first trimester of pregnancy. The gene calls are TRBV19 and TRBJ2-2, with 8 bases matching TRBD1. This chain's CDR3 is CASSFGQGATGELFF. In DNA form, the CDR3 reads TGTGCCAGTAGTTTCGGACAGGGAGCCACCGGGGAGCTGTTTTTT.